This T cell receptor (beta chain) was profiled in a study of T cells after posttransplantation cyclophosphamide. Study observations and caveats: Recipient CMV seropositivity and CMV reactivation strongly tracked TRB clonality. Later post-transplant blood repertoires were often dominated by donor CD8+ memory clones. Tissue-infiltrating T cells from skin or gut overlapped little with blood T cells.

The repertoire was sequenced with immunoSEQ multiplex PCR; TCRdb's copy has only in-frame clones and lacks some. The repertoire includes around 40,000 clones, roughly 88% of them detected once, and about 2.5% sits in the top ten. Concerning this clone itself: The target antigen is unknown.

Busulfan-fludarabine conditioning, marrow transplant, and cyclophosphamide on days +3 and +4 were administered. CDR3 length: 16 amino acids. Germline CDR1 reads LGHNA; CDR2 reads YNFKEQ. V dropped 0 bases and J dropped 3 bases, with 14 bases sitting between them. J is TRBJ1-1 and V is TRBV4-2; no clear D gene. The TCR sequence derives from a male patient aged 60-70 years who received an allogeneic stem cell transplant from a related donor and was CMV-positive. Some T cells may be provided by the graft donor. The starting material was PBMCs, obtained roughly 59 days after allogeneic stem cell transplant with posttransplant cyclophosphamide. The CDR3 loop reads CASSQEVSARDTEAFF. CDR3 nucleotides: TGTGCCAGCAGCCAAGAGGTATCTGCCCGAGACACTGAAGCTTTCTTT.